This passage covers 8 T cell receptor beta chains from one sample sequenced in a study of shared clonotypes between healthy human individuals. Sequenced by immunoSEQ multiplex PCR; TCRdb stores in-frame clones only, minus some. The sample carries roughly 1,000,000 clones, more than 75% recorded once. Sequencing used memory CD4+ T cells from PBMCs. Subset noted: CD45RA-negative fraction. The receptors stem from a young man in good health. Some clones in this sample may be carry-over from other donors' samples.

The chain is built from TRBV7-9 and TRBJ2-5; 9 bases align to TRBD1. Germline CDR1 is SEHNR and CDR2 is FQNEAQ (reference sequence). The CDR3 is 14 amino acids. Trimming removed 3 bases from V and 5 bases from J; junction bases left unmatched: 4. The CDR3 loop reads CASSFLDRGETQYF. For the CDR3, the DNA is TGTGCCAGCAGCTTCCTGGACAGGGGTGAGACCCAGTACTTC. Combining the CDR3 with reference TRBV7-9 and TRBJ2-5 gives the whole variable domain DTGVSQNPRHKITKRGQNVTFRCDPISEHNRLYWYRQTLGQGPEFLTYFQNEAQLEKSRLLSDRFSAERPKGSFSTLEIQRTEQGDSAMYLCASSFLDRGETQYFGPGTRLLVL.

This chain joins TRBV11-1 and TRBJ1-1; D may be TRBD1 (5 bases). Trimming took off 6 bases at V and 1 base at J, with 15 bases between the two ends. The CDR3 loop spans 15 amino acids. Germline V gene sequence: CDR1 SGHAT, CDR2 FQDESV (reference sequence). In DNA form, the CDR3 reads TGTGCCAGCAGTGTATTCTCCCAGGGGAACACTGAAGCTTTCTTT. This gives the protein CASSVFSQGNTEAFF.

This chain uses TRBV4-1 with TRBJ2-1; maybe TRBD2 (5 bases). The CDR3 has 15 amino acids. The germline V and J ends were trimmed by 1 base and 10 bases, with 17 bases remaining between them. Germline lookup yields CDR1 MGHRA and CDR2 YSYEKL. The CDR3 DNA follows: TGCGCCAGCAGCCAAGGGACTGTAATGAACTACGAGCAGTTCTTC. It translates to CASSQGTVMNYEQFF.

The gene calls are TRBV6-6 and TRBJ2-7; TRBD2 aligns across 8 bases. After removal of 6 bases from V and 4 bases from J, the junction contained 8 bases not matched to a gene. This CDR3 has 14 residues. Germline V gene lookup returns CDR1 MNHNY and CDR2 SVGAGI (reference sequence). CDR3 residues: CASSLTGGVYEQYF. For the CDR3, the DNA is TGTGCCAGCAGCCTTACGGGGGGGGTTTACGAGCAGTACTTC.

This clone was counted a few times. The V gene is TRBV5-4, the J gene TRBJ1-6; D unclear. Trimming took off 4 bases at V and 10 bases at J, with 15 bases between the two ends. This CDR3 has 14 amino acids. Germline V gene data show CDR1 as SGHNT and CDR2 as YYREEE (reference sequence). The CDR3 here is CASSPTFPGSPLHF. Here the CDR3 DNA reads TGTGCCAGCAGCCCCACCTTCCCAGGATCACCCCTCCACTTT.

The chain recombines TRBV18 with TRBJ2-5; D is perhaps TRBD2 (6 bases). From germline, CDR1 is KGHSH and CDR2 LQKENI. V was trimmed by 8 bases and J by 5 bases, leaving 24 bases between them. The CDR3 sequence is 16 residues long. CDR3 loop: CASTRGVEAGQETQYF. The CDR3, as DNA: TGTGCCAGCACCCGCGGGGTTGAGGCGGGTCAGGAGACCCAGTACTTC.

CDR3 sequence: CASSYRDTEQYF. Written as DNA, the CDR3 is TGTGCCAGCAGTTACCGGGACACCGAGCAGTACTTC. The rearrangement uses TRBV27 and TRBJ2-7; D may be TRBD1 (6 bases). CDR3 length: 12 amino acids. V lost 4 bases and J 6 bases, leaving 10 bases between the germline ends. CDR1 is MNHEY, CDR2 SMNVEV, per germline (reference sequence).

This clone was observed a few times. The genes are TRBV12-2 and TRBJ2-3; the listed D gene, TRBD2, was not tested against the DNA. TRBV12-2 is noted as a pseudogene. The CDR3 totals 14 residues. The CDR3 region is CASRLVPYTDTQYF. The CDR3 coding sequence is TGTGCAAGTCGCTTAGTCCCTTACACAGATACGCAGTATTTT.